Included here is one TCR beta chain sequence, with context. This entry belongs to a study of blood T cells in healthy people across ages. A second PCR of roughly 7 to 11 cycles used a sample-barcoded 5' primer and a J-beta primer mix. In TCRdb, the 5' RACE reads were re-called with MiXCR into one record per CDR3 protein. In the table there are some 860,000 distinct CDR3 sequences, about 61% of which are singletons. Every sample had a minimum of 6 million PBMCs isolated. This CDR3 is built from 16 residues. Looked up from germline, CDR1 is LGHDT and CDR2 is YNNKEL (reference sequence). Trimming left V 1 base short and J 1 base short, with 11 bases between.

The genes are TRBV3-1 and TRBJ2-1, with D maybe TRBD2 (6 bases). Sequencing used blood. The origin of this receptor is a man aged 40-50 years in good health. The CDR3 is CASSQASSVSYNEQFF. The CDR3 DNA is TGTGCCAGCAGCCAAGCCTCTAGCGTTTCCTACAATGAGCAGTTCTTC.